These 22 T cell receptor beta chains originate from one sample sequenced in a study of cytomegalovirus exposure and HLA in healthy donors. With 60 Vbeta and 13 Jbeta primers, the PCR was carried out. Here immunoSEQ multiplex PCR was the method, and the copy in TCRdb shows in-frame clones only, minus some. The profile shows about 120,000 clones, approximately 72% of them singletons. The sample taken for sequencing was PBMCs. Every receptor here comes from a man aged 60-69 years in good health and CMV-seropositive.

This chain connects TRBV2 to TRBJ2-3, with D uncertain. V shed 3 bases and J shed 2 bases, with 9 bases lying between them. This CDR3 is built from 14 residues. CDR1 and CDR2 from the germline V gene are SNHLY and FYNNEI. The CDR3 DNA reads TGTGCCAGCAGTGATGGCATATTCACAGATACGCAGTATTTT. Translating gives CASSDGIFTDTQYF.

This chain connects TRBV7-2 to TRBJ2-7, with D perhaps matching TRBD2 (5 bases). CDR1 is SGHTA, CDR2 FQGNSA, per germline. Between the trimmed V and J ends, which lost 1 base and 5 bases, there was a span of 6 bases. The length of the CDR3 is 12 residues. This chain's CDR3 is CASSLDSDEQYF. The CDR3 coding sequence is TGTGCCAGCAGCTTAGATAGCGACGAGCAGTACTTC.

The chain recombines TRBV27 with TRBJ2-5, with a weak D call TRBD2 (6 bases). CDR3 length: 14 residues. CDR1 and CDR2 (germline): MNHEY, SMNVEV (reference sequence). The germline V and J ends were trimmed by 3 bases and 1 base, with 9 bases remaining between them. The CDR3 reads CASSLGLAQETQYF. The CDR3 DNA sequence: TGTGCCAGCAGTTTGGGACTGGCCCAAGAGACCCAGTACTTC.

This clone was counted only a few times. This chain links TRBV19 with TRBJ2-2, with 7 bases matching TRBD2. Germline lookup yields CDR1 LNHDA and CDR2 SQIVND (reference sequence). V dropped 7 bases and J dropped 6; count of bases not matched to a gene: 5. This CDR3 is built from 13 residues. CDR3 coding DNA: TGTGCCAGTACCCGAGGACTAGCCGGGGAGCTGTTTTTT. It yields the protein CASTRGLAGELFF.

This clone was found a few times. A junction end diverges from the germline sequence, so it may reflect a read error. The chain uses TRBV5-4 and TRBJ2-5, with a tentative D call TRBD1 (6 bases). The length of the CDR3 is 13 residues. Germline V gene data show CDR1 as SGHNT and CDR2 as YYREEE (reference sequence). The DNA of the CDR3 is TGTGCCAGCAGATTGGACAGCCAAGAGACCCAGTACTTC. This translates into CASRLDSQETQYF.

The V and J genes are TRBV7-6 and TRBJ1-5; 8 bases match TRBD1. The CDR3 has 15 amino acids. V lost 1 base and J lost 6; bases outside the gene matches: 5. Germline CDR1 is SGHVS and CDR2 is FNYEAQ. CDR3 coding DNA: TGTGCCAGCAGCTTAGAGTCAGGGGGCGGTCAGCCCCAGCATTTT. It is translated as CASSLESGGGQPQHF.

This clone was observed a handful of times. The sample contains more than one DNA sequence encoding this CDR3. The rearrangement uses TRBV18 and TRBJ2-7; 8 bases line up with TRBD2. Germline CDR1 KGHSH, CDR2 LQKENI. V lost 3 bases and J lost 7; bases outside the gene matches: 11. The CDR3 extends over 15 amino acids. This chain's CDR3 is CASSPTGGPGWEQYF. DNA of the CDR3: TGTGCCAGCTCACCCACGGGGGGGCCCGGGTGGGAGCAGTACTTC. The entire variable domain, with the rest obtained from reference TRBV18 and TRBJ2-7, is as follows: NAGVMQNPRHLVRRRGQEARLRCSPMKGHSHVYWYRQLPEEGLKFMVYLQKENIIDESGMPKERFSAEFPKEGPSILRIQQVVRGDSAAYFCASSPTGGPGWEQYFGPGTRLTVT.

The V gene is TRBV7-2, the J gene TRBJ2-7; D is unresolved. The V end lost 4 bases, the J end lost 3 bases, and 13 bases lay between the germline ends. The CDR3 length is 14 residues. Germline V gene data show CDR1 as SGHTA and CDR2 as FQGNSA. This CDR3 is CASSSRPVNYEQYF. The CDR3 nucleotides are TGTGCCAGCAGCTCGAGGCCGGTAAACTACGAGCAGTACTTC.

In this sample, this clone turned up many times. The rearrangement uses TRBV6-1 and TRBJ1-3; 8 bases agree with TRBD1. Unmatched junction bases numbered 3, after V lost 2 bases and J lost 3 bases. CDR1 and CDR2 from the germline V gene are MNHNS and SASEGT. This CDR3 region has 15 residues. The DNA of the CDR3 is TGTGCCAGCAGTGAACCGGGGACAGGTGGAAACACCATATATTTT. Encoded protein: CASSEPGTGGNTIYF.

This clone appeared once. The V gene is TRBV7-3, the J gene TRBJ1-1; 7 positions agree with TRBD1. J was trimmed by 0 bases and V by 2 bases; bases with no gene match: 9. The CDR3 consists of 17 residues. The V gene's germline CDR1 is SGHTA and CDR2 FQGTGA. Written as DNA, the CDR3 is TGTGCCAGCAGCTTAGGGGGGACAGCACCCTTGAACACTGAAGCTTTCTTT. It translates to CASSLGGTAPLNTEAFF. Full variable domain (remainder filled in from reference TRBV7-3 and TRBJ1-1): GAGVSQTPSNKVTEKGKYVELRCDPISGHTALYWYRQSLGQGPEFLIYFQGTGAADDSGLPNDRFFAVRPEGSVSTLKIQRTERGDSAVYLCASSLGGTAPLNTEAFFGQGTRLTVV.

The rearrangement joins TRBV28 to TRBJ2-7; 8 positions match TRBD2. The germline CDR1 and CDR2 sequences are MDHEN and SYDVKM. V lost 4 bases and J lost 2; bases outside the gene matches: 7. This CDR3 region has 15 residues. The CDR3 loop reads CASSSAGATAYEQYF. The CDR3 DNA is TGTGCCAGCAGTTCAGCGGGAGCAACGGCCTACGAGCAGTACTTC.

The table lists this clone with a few counts. This chain joins TRBV2 and TRBJ1-5; no reliable D call. Germline V gene lookup returns CDR1 SNHLY and CDR2 FYNNEI. The CDR3 has 14 amino acids. V was pared by 0 bases and J by 4 bases, with 7 bases between. The CDR3 protein is CASSEAIYNQPQHF. The CDR3 DNA reads as TGTGCCAGCAGTGAAGCCATCTATAATCAGCCCCAGCATTTT.

This clone has only one observation. This rearrangement joins TRBV5-4 to TRBJ2-4; 11 bases are shared with TRBD1. CDR3 length: 16 amino acids. Germline V CDR1 and CDR2: SGHNT, YYREEE (reference sequence). The trim removed 4 bases at V and 0 bases at J, leaving 3 bases unmatched. CDR3 nucleotides: TGTGCCAGCAGCCGGACAGGGGGCATAGCCAAAAACATTCAGTACTTC. It is translated as CASSRTGGIAKNIQYF. Looking up the rest from reference TRBV5-4 and TRBJ2-4 gives the full variable domain: ETGVTQSPTHLIKTRGQQVTLRCSSQSGHNTVSWYQQALGQGPQFIFQYYREEENGRGNFPPRFSGLQFPNYSSELNVNALELDDSALYLCASSRTGGIAKNIQYFGAGTRLSVL.

The V and J genes are TRBV5-4 and TRBJ1-1; 7 bases are a match to TRBD1. V gave up 4 bases and J gave up 4 bases; unmatched junction bases: 7. In germline, CDR1 is SGHNT, CDR2 YYREEE (reference sequence). The CDR3 length is 14 residues. The chain's CDR3 is CASSTPTGATEAFF. CDR3 sequence (DNA): TGTGCCAGCAGCACACCCACAGGGGCCACTGAAGCTTTCTTT.

This clone has just a few counts. This chain connects TRBV6-5 to TRBJ1-6; no firm D call. In germline, CDR1 is MNHEY, CDR2 SVGAGI. V shed 0 bases and J shed 7 bases, with 10 bases lying between them. The CDR3 is 15 residues long. For the CDR3, the DNA is TGTGCCAGCAGTTACTCGAGGTTCCCCAATTCACCCCTCCACTTT. The encoded protein is CASSYSRFPNSPLHF.

V usage is TRBV5-1 and J usage is TRBJ2-3; unclear D gene. The germline V and J ends were trimmed by 0 bases and 1 base, with 3 bases remaining between them. The CDR3 extends over 13 amino acids. Germline lookup yields CDR1 SGHRS and CDR2 YFSETQ. The CDR3 loop reads CASSLAGTDTQYF. The CDR3 DNA is TGCGCCAGCAGCTTGGCGGGCACAGATACGCAGTATTTT.

The chain combines TRBV18 with TRBJ2-5, with 8 bases identical to TRBD1. The CDR3 spans 12 residues. CDR1 and CDR2 (germline): KGHSH, LQKENI. Unmatched junction bases numbered 1, after V lost 6 bases and J lost 4 bases. This CDR3 reads CASSDRGETQYF. In DNA, the CDR3 is TGTGCCAGCTCCGACAGGGGAGAGACCCAGTACTTC.

This clone has a handful of counts. V and J are TRBV5-5 and TRBJ1-4; D is possibly TRBD1 (5 bases). The CDR3 is made up of 14 amino acids. V shed 0 bases and J shed 7 bases, with 10 bases lying between them. Germline V gene data show CDR1 as SGHKS and CDR2 as YYEKEE (reference sequence). The CDR3 loop is CASSLGGVGEKLFF. In DNA, the CDR3 is TGTGCCAGCAGCTTGGGGGGGGTTGGTGAAAAACTGTTTTTT.

This chain joins TRBV9 and TRBJ1-2; D not resolved. The CDR3 spans 14 residues. Between the trimmed V and J ends, which lost 4 bases and 2 bases, there was a span of 12 bases. The germline V gene encodes CDR1 SGDLS and CDR2 YYNGEE. The CDR3 protein is CASSPQRGNYGYTF. CDR3 nucleotide sequence: TGTGCCAGCAGCCCCCAACGGGGAAACTATGGCTACACCTTC. Full variable domain (outside the CDR3, taken from reference TRBV9 and TRBJ1-2): DSGVTQTPKHLITATGQRVTLRCSPRSGDLSVYWYQQSLDQGLQFLIQYYNGEERAKGNILERFSAQQFPDLHSELNLSSLELGDSALYFCASSPQRGNYGYTFGSGTRLTVV.

The genes are TRBV2 and TRBJ2-5; weak D call: TRBD1 (6 bases). V was cut by 0 bases and J by 2 bases, with 7 bases left in between. Germline CDR1 and CDR2: SNHLY and FYNNEI. The CDR3 is made up of 14 amino acids. This chain's CDR3 is CASSEADRQETQYF. The CDR3 DNA follows: TGTGCCAGCAGTGAAGCCGACAGGCAAGAGACCCAGTACTTC.

The rearrangement uses TRBV10-3 and TRBJ1-1, with TRBD1 matching over 7 bases. The CDR3 extends over 13 amino acids. Germline trimming cut 6 bases from V and 6 bases from J; bases unmatched to any gene: 7. The germline gives CDR1 ENHRY, CDR2 SYGVKD. CDR3 bases: TGTGCCATCAGCAAACAGGGGAGCGCTGAAGCTTTCTTT. Its translation is CAISKQGSAEAFF.

This clone was recorded once. V and J are TRBV7-3 and TRBJ1-2; no definite D call. Trimming removed 0 bases at V and 4 bases at J, with 6 bases between. From germline, CDR1 is SGHTA and CDR2 FQGTGA. The CDR3 is 13 residues long. The DNA of the CDR3 is TGTGCCAGCAGCTTAACGGAGGGCTATGGCTACACCTTC. Its protein is CASSLTEGYGYTF.